The 21 T cell receptor beta chains reported below all come from one sample, sequenced in a study of blood T cell repertoires in COVID-19. Some clones are missing from TCRdb's copy, which holds only in-frame ones; the method was immunoSEQ multiplex PCR. The sample has roughly 170,000 clones, more than 65% seen once. Sequencing was done on a sample of PBMCs or T cells enriched from blood (not recorded which). The source of these receptors is a woman between 35 and 50 years old with acute COVID-19.

CDR3 region: CASSWDRFTYEQYF. The CDR3 DNA reads TGCGCCAGCAGTTGGGACAGATTTACCTACGAGCAGTACTTC. The chain employs TRBV4-1 and TRBJ2-7; TRBD1 agrees at 7 bases. The CDR3 length is 14 residues. V trimming: 6 bases; J trimming: 2 bases; junction bases outside the gene matches: 7. Germline V gene data show CDR1 as MGHRA and CDR2 as YSYEKL.

J is TRBJ2-1 and V is TRBV3-1 (or the pseudogene TRBV3-2), with D possibly matching TRBD1 (7 bases). Between the trimmed V and J ends, which lost 1 base and 6 bases, there was a span of 16 bases. Germline CDR1 LGHDT, CDR2 YNNKEL (reference sequence). The CDR3 totals 16 residues. This chain's CDR3 is CASSQGAGQGGNEQFF. CDR3 coding DNA: TGTGCCAGCAGCCAAGGGGCGGGGCAGGGGGGCAATGAGCAGTTCTTC.

A single count supports this clone. The genes are TRBV9 and TRBJ1-3; TRBD1 matches at 7 bases. Germline values: CDR1 SGDLS, CDR2 YYNGEE. V gave up 4 bases and J gave up 0 bases; unmatched junction bases: 1. This CDR3 has 14 residues. In nucleotides, the CDR3 is TGTGCCAGCAGCCAGGGGGGCTCTGGAAACACCATATATTTT. It is translated as CASSQGGSGNTIYF.

The chain couples TRBV15 to TRBJ2-1; 9 bases agree with TRBD1. V lost 4 bases, J lost 6 bases, and 4 bases stayed unmatched. The CDR3 has 14 amino acids. Per the germline V gene, CDR1 is LNHNV and CDR2 is YYDKDF (reference sequence). The CDR3 coding sequence is TGTGCCACCAGCAACCGGGACAGGGTCAATGAGCAGTTCTTC. Protein sequence: CATSNRDRVNEQFF. Full variable domain (outside the CDR3, taken from reference TRBV15 and TRBJ2-1): DAMVIQNPRYQVTQFGKPVTLSCSQTLNHNVMYWYQQKSSQAPKLLFHYYDKDFNNEADTPDNFQSRRPNTSFCFLDIRSPGLGDTAMYLCATSNRDRVNEQFFGPGTRLTVL.

This chain joins TRBV2 and TRBJ2-3; D is uncertain. Trimming stripped 4 bases from V and 5 bases from J, with 16 bases between. CDR1 and CDR2 (germline): SNHLY, FYNNEI. The CDR3 loop spans 15 amino acids. CDR3 sequence: CASSGGPAFVDTQYF. CDR3 bases: TGTGCCAGCAGTGGAGGCCCGGCATTTGTAGATACGCAGTATTTT.

V usage is TRBV4-1 and J usage is TRBJ1-1; D possibly corresponds to TRBD1 (6 bases). V was clipped by 1 base and J by 4 bases, with 13 bases between them. The CDR3 contains 15 residues. Germline values: CDR1 MGHRA, CDR2 YSYEKL. In DNA, the CDR3 is TGCGCCAGCAGCCAAGGGGGGCCCCGGGGCACTGAAGCTTTCTTT. It is translated as CASSQGGPRGTEAFF.

The chain employs TRBV7-3 and TRBJ2-2; TRBD2 agrees at 13 bases. Germline V gene data show CDR1 as SGHTA and CDR2 as FQGTGA. This CDR3 is built from 19 residues. V lost 0 bases to trimming and J lost 0 bases; unmatched junction nucleotides: 4. CDR3 in DNA: TGTGCCAGCAGCTTAACTTTGGGGACTAGCGGGGCGAACACCGGGGAGCTGTTTTTT. Translating gives CASSLTLGTSGANTGELFF.

V gene TRBV27 combines with J gene TRBJ1-1, with D perhaps TRBD1 (6 bases). This CDR3 comprises 13 residues. Germline CDR1 MNHEY, CDR2 SMNVEV (reference sequence). V lost 6 bases, J lost 5 bases, and 13 bases lay in between. The CDR3 protein is CASRPETGTEAFF. CDR3 in DNA: TGTGCCAGCAGGCCCGAAACAGGGACTGAAGCTTTCTTT.

The chain combines TRBV6-5 with TRBJ2-1, with TRBD2 matching 11 bases. Germline CDR1 is MNHEY and CDR2 is SVGAGI. J was trimmed by 7 bases and V by 6 bases; bases with no gene match: 8. The CDR3 is made up of 15 amino acids. CDR3 bases: TGTGCCAGCAGCCTTACTAGCGGGAGTATAAATGAGCAGTTCTTC. Translation gives CASSLTSGSINEQFF.

This chain joins TRBV6-1 and TRBJ2-6; perhaps TRBD1 as D (5 bases). Looked up from germline, CDR1 is MNHNS and CDR2 is SASEGT. With 1 base removed from V and 3 bases from J, the gap between germline ends came to 7 bases. This CDR3 contains 15 residues. The CDR3 sequence is CASSEEGDGANVLTF. The CDR3 region has the DNA TGTGCCAGCAGTGAAGAAGGGGATGGGGCCAACGTCCTGACTTTC.

The sample holds one count of this clone. The rearrangement uses TRBV6-2 or TRBV6-3 and TRBJ2-1; D is uncertain. Between the trimmed V and J ends, which lost 2 bases and 4 bases, there was a span of 9 bases. Germline assignment: CDR1 MNHEY and CDR2 SVGEGT. CDR3 length: 14 residues. In DNA, the CDR3 is TGTGCCAGCAGTTACACGGGTCAATACAATGAGCAGTTCTTC. It specifies CASSYTGQYNEQFF.

The gene calls are TRBV7-8 and TRBJ2-2; TRBD1 matches 10 bases. V dropped 5 bases and J dropped 8; count of bases not matched to a gene: 11. Per the germline V gene, CDR1 is SGHVS and CDR2 is FQNEAQ. The CDR3 runs 16 residues. The CDR3 DNA sequence: TGTGCCAGCAGCCCATGGGACAGGGGCGCGTCTGGGGAGCTGTTTTTT. This translates into CASSPWDRGASGELFF. The entire variable domain, with the rest obtained from reference TRBV7-8 and TRBJ2-2, is as follows: GAGVSQSPRYKVAKRGQDVALRCDPISGHVSLFWYQQALGQGPEFLTYFQNEAQLDKSGLPSDRFFAERPEGSVSTLKIQRTQQEDSAVYLCASSPWDRGASGELFFGEGSRLTVL.

In this sample, this clone turned up once. The rearrangement links TRBV5-1 to TRBJ1-3, with D perhaps matching TRBD1 (5 bases). The germline V gene has CDR1 SGHRS and CDR2 YFSETQ. Trimming stripped 0 bases from V and 8 bases from J, with 12 bases between. The CDR3 has 14 residues. The CDR3: CASSLGGPADTIYF. The CDR3 DNA sequence: TGCGCCAGCAGCTTGGGGGGCCCGGCTGACACCATATATTTT.

The V call is TRBV2, the J call TRBJ2-7; D possibly corresponds to TRBD2 (7 bases). The CDR3 runs to 14 residues. Germline CDR1 reads SNHLY; CDR2 reads FYNNEI. V was clipped by 7 bases and J by 6 bases, with 19 bases between them. CDR3 sequence: CASKRDTFSGEQYF. The DNA of the CDR3 is TGTGCCAGCAAGCGGGACACCTTTTCTGGCGAGCAGTACTTC.

The CDR3 here is CASSVRGTGANVLTF. As DNA, the CDR3 is TGTGCCAGCAGTGTCCGGGGGACCGGGGCCAACGTCCTGACTTTC. This chain links TRBV2 with TRBJ2-6; D is possibly TRBD2 (6 bases). CDR1 and CDR2 from the germline V gene are SNHLY and FYNNEI. This CDR3 is 15 amino acids long. V was pared by 4 bases and J by 4 bases, with 11 bases between. Full variable domain (remainder filled in from reference TRBV2 and TRBJ2-6): EPEVTQTPSHQVTQMGQEVILRCVPISNHLYFYWYRQILGQKVEFLVSFYNNEISEKSEIFDDQFSVERPDGSNFTLKIRSTKLEDSAMYFCASSVRGTGANVLTFGAGSRLTVL.

V is TRBV6-6 and J is TRBJ1-2; no definite D call. The CDR3 has 17 amino acids. Trimming removed 5 bases from V and 4 bases from J, with 23 bases in between. The germline CDR1 and CDR2 sequences are MNHNY and SVGAGI (reference sequence). The CDR3 DNA follows: TGTGCCAGCAGTCCCCCCCACGTGCCCGGAGGGAGCTATGGCTACACCTTC. Its translation is CASSPPHVPGGSYGYTF.

The gene calls are TRBV19 and TRBJ1-2; TRBD1 is a possible D gene (6 bases). The CDR3 consists of 16 residues. Germline V gene data show CDR1 as LNHDA and CDR2 as SQIVND (reference sequence). V was pared by 5 bases and J by 6 bases, with 22 bases between. The DNA for the CDR3 is TGTGCCAGTAGTGTCCCGGGGGGGGCCAATTGGGATGGCTACACCTTC. It yields the protein CASSVPGGANWDGYTF.

The chain has TRBV5-5 and TRBJ2-1; a possible D gene is TRBD1 (5 bases). The V gene lost 0 bases and the J gene lost 10 bases, with 14 bases spanning the gap. This CDR3 is 14 amino acids long. The germline V gene has CDR1 SGHKS and CDR2 YYEKEE (reference sequence). DNA for the CDR3: TGTGCCAGCAGCTTGGCCCCAGACCAGGGCGAGCAGTTCTTC. Translated: CASSLAPDQGEQFF.

The J gene is TRBJ2-1, the V gene TRBV3-1 (or the pseudogene TRBV3-2); 10 bases are a match to TRBD2. V dropped 0 bases and J dropped 7; count of bases not matched to a gene: 6. From germline, CDR1 is LGHDT and CDR2 YNNKEL (reference sequence). The CDR3 covers 16 residues. The DNA of the CDR3 is TGTGCCAGCAGCCAAGATATGGCTAGCGGGAGAAATGAGCAGTTCTTC. Amino acids: CASSQDMASGRNEQFF.

Only one count was recorded for this clone. The rearrangement joins TRBV18 to TRBJ1-4, with 9 bases that match TRBD1. Germline values: CDR1 KGHSH, CDR2 LQKENI. The CDR3 runs to 15 residues. The V and J ends lost 3 bases and 6 bases, in that order; junction bases with no gene match: 5. The CDR3 spells CASSPRTGADEKLFF. Here the CDR3 DNA reads TGTGCCAGCTCACCTAGGACAGGGGCAGATGAAAAACTGTTTTTT.

The chain has TRBV3-1 (or the pseudogene TRBV3-2) and TRBJ1-2; the D is unclear. Germline CDR1 is LGHDT and CDR2 is YNNKEL (reference sequence). CDR3 length: 13 amino acids. V dropped 1 base and J dropped 8 bases, with 11 bases sitting between them. The CDR3 region is CASSQVPPGGYTF. In nucleotides, the CDR3 is TGTGCCAGCAGCCAAGTTCCCCCGGGGGGCTACACCTTC.